This entry features one T cell receptor (beta chain) sequence. Its antigen remains unknown. This entry belongs to a study of cytomegalovirus exposure and HLA in healthy donors. Study observations and caveats: The authors confirmed in vitro that three CMV-associated chains were specific for CMV antigens.

The PCR employed 60 Vbeta primers together with 13 Jbeta primers. Clones were sequenced by immunoSEQ multiplex PCR, and TCRdb holds only the in-frame ones, with some missing. The sample carries approximately 130,000 clones, around four fifths recorded once. This CDR3 contains 14 residues. The germline CDR1 and CDR2 sequences are MNHEY and SMNVEV (reference sequence). Germline trimming cut 4 bases from V and 5 bases from J; bases unmatched to any gene: 5. The J gene is TRBJ2-7, the V gene TRBV27, with 10 bases that match TRBD1. The TCR originated in a middle-aged man in good health and CMV-seronegative. The sample comprised PBMCs. The CDR3: CASSSWGQGNEQYF. The CDR3, as DNA: TGTGCCAGCAGTTCTTGGGGACAGGGGAACGAGCAGTACTTC.